This TCR beta chain comes out of a study of T cells in Graves' hyperthyroidism and ophthalmopathy. Study outcomes and limitations: Blood also held most thyroid clonotypes expanded beyond 0.001.

A Clinical Activity Score of at least 3, a NOSPECS grade of at least 4 and a duration under 3 months were recorded in the ophthalmopathy patients. Exclusion of patients followed from uncontrolled infection, other autoimmune disease, pregnancy or lactation. This clonotype was seen at least ten times. Its target is not known. The germline V gene has CDR1 KGHSH and CDR2 LQKENI. V trimming: 1 base; J trimming: 4 bases; junction bases outside the gene matches: 3. The CDR3 sequence is 15 residues long. TCR beta CDR3 sequences were amplified from RNA transcripts. The TCR CDR3 was amplified in a first-round RT-PCR using the HTBI primer set. MiXCR, run by TCRdb on the multiplex PCR reads, gives a single entry per CDR3 protein. The top ten hold about 13% of the sample, which has 390,000 or so distinct CDR3 sequences, roughly 15% seen once.

The V and J genes are TRBV18 and TRBJ1-4, with 7 bases identical to TRBD1. The TCR originated in a man aged 18 to 29 with Graves' ophthalmopathy. Sample: blood. As DNA, the CDR3 is TGTGCCAGCTCACCACGGGACAGTCTTAATGAAAAACTGTTTTTT. Translating gives CASSPRDSLNEKLFF. Looking up the rest from reference TRBV18 and TRBJ1-4 gives the full variable domain: NAGVMQNPRHLVRRRGQEARLRCSPMKGHSHVYWYRQLPEEGLKFMVYLQKENIIDESGMPKERFSAEFPKEGPSILRIQQVVRGDSAAYFCASSPRDSLNEKLFFGSGTQLSVL.